This T cell receptor beta chain originates from a study of control samples from healthy donors and cancer patients. The method was immunoSEQ multiplex PCR; TCRdb's version includes in-frame clones alone and lacks a portion of them. Here the sample spans 100,000 to 120,000 clones, 88% being singletons. The CDR3 length is 15 residues. Trimming pared 6 bases from V and 3 bases from J, leaving 17 bases between. Germline V gives CDR1 SGHAT, CDR2 FQNNGV. The origin of this receptor is a woman in her sixties or seventies with lung cancer. This chain connects TRBV11-2 to TRBJ1-2; the D gene is possibly TRBD1 (6 bases). Sequences were obtained from PBMCs. The CDR3 protein is CASRPVRDTHYGYTF. The CDR3 DNA is TGTGCCAGCAGGCCTGTTCGGGACACGCACTATGGCTACACCTTC.